The present T cell receptor beta chain was sequenced within a study of spatial heterogeneity in lung cancer. For the study at large: The average appearance count of each unique TCR and UMI combination in raw reads was more than nine.

Germline V gene sequence: CDR1 DFQATT, CDR2 SNEGSKA (reference sequence). V gave up 5 bases and J gave up 4 bases; unmatched junction bases: 6. This CDR3 comprises 14 residues. Noted time point: sample taken at primary tumor resection. Samples were obtained from some 72 donors, all untreated early-stage non-small cell lung cancer patients. The authors sequenced whole RNA from tumor, nontumor lung or frozen PBMC without sorting. A unique molecular identifier was carried by every single TCR cDNA molecule. MiXCR was run by TCRdb on the 5' RACE reads, yielding one entry per CDR3 protein. Of over 6,000 distinct CDR3 sequences in the sample, around 8.9% were seen once.

This clonotype was sampled from a male donor with early-stage non-small cell lung cancer. Sequences were derived from normal lung tissue next to the tumor, sampled at surgery. The chain recombines TRBV20-1 with TRBJ2-3; the match to TRBD2 covers 10 bases. CDR3 DNA sequence: TGCAGTGCTCAGAAGCGGGAGGGCGCAGATACGCAGTATTTT. This sequence encodes CSAQKREGADTQYF.